This record covers a single T cell receptor beta chain. TCRdb's copy holds only in-frame clones and misses some; the assay was immunoSEQ multiplex PCR. The repertoire holds approximately 79,000 clones, with 95% as singletons. This entry belongs to a study of technical replicates of blood from four donors. Losses at the gene ends were 3 bases for V and 3 bases for J; bases not matched to a gene: 7. This CDR3 has 15 amino acids. CDR1 is LGHNT, CDR2 FRNRAP, per germline. This TCR came from a human donor in good health. The chain is built from TRBV12-5 and TRBJ2-5, with TRBD1 matching over 7 bases. Sequenced material: T cells isolated from PBMCs. The CDR3 is CASGLPLGQEETQYF. DNA for the CDR3: TGTGCTAGTGGTTTACCCTTAGGACAGGAAGAGACCCAGTACTTC.